This TCR beta chain emerged from a study of ipilimumab plus nivolumab after autologous stem cell transplantation. Study as a whole: The DLBCL group included primary refractory and relapsed cases.

Sequencing used immunoSEQ multiplex PCR; TCRdb keeps in-frame clones, though not all of them. The profile shows about 24,000 clones, about 86% of them singletons. This CDR3 is 14 amino acids long. Germline lookup yields CDR1 SGHKS and CDR2 YYEKEE (reference sequence). Germline trimming cut 2 bases from V and 6 bases from J; bases unmatched to any gene: 8. Through week 26, nivolumab 3 mg/kg IV was given weeks 1, 4, 7, 10, then biweekly. The TCR originated in a male donor with diffuse large B-cell lymphoma. The sample here was PBMCs, taken in a trial of ipilimumab plus nivolumab as post-transplant consolidation. This chain connects TRBV5-5 to TRBJ2-7, with TRBD1 matching over 7 bases. Here the CDR3 reads CASSFRDRPLEQYF. The CDR3 coding sequence is TGTGCCAGCAGCTTCCGGGACAGACCCCTCGAGCAGTACTTC.